These T cell receptor beta chains were read from a single sample in a study of shared clonotypes between healthy human individuals. Clones were sequenced by immunoSEQ multiplex PCR, and TCRdb holds only the in-frame ones, with some missing. The sample holds over 2,000,000 clones, roughly 95% seen once. Specimen: naive CD8+ T cells from PBMCs. These receptors originate from a man between 18 and 35 years old in good health. Some clones in this sample may be carry-over from other donors' samples. The CDR3 runs from the conserved cysteine through the conserved F or W. Fields, in order: V gene, D gene, J gene, clone size, CDR3 protein, CDR3 DNA. A D gene is named only where the DNA matches it firmly. Clone sizes are given selectively: once, few, many, or a class where the clone is expanded.

V gene: TRBV13; D gene: -; J gene: TRBJ1-5; clone size: -; CDR3 protein: CASSLRGRNQPQHF; CDR3 DNA: TGTGCCAGCAGCTTAAGGGGTAGGAATCAGCCCCAGCATTTT
V gene: TRBV2; D gene: -; J gene: TRBJ1-1; clone size: -; CDR3 protein: CASSADRMNTEAFF; CDR3 DNA: TGTGCCAGCAGCGCGGACCGCATGAACACTGAAGCTTTCTTT
V gene: TRBV7-9; D gene: -; J gene: TRBJ2-7; clone size: -; CDR3 protein: CASSLGVNEQYF; CDR3 DNA: TGTGCCAGCAGCTTAGGAGTTAACGAGCAGTACTTC
V gene: TRBV7-8; D gene: TRBD2; J gene: TRBJ2-5; clone size: -; CDR3 protein: CASSTQEWAGAHEETQYF; CDR3 DNA: TGTGCCAGCAGCACACAAGAGTGGGCGGGAGCGCATGAGGAGACCCAGTACTTC
V gene: TRBV25-1; D gene: -; J gene: TRBJ1-1; clone size: -; CDR3 protein: CASSAYLGVAFF; CDR3 DNA: TGTGCCAGCAGTGCCTACCTTGGGGTAGCTTTCTTT
V gene: TRBV9; D gene: -; J gene: TRBJ2-7; clone size: once; CDR3 protein: CASSLYRDSSYEQYF; CDR3 DNA: TGTGCCAGCAGCCTGTACCGGGACTCATCCTACGAGCAGTACTTC
V gene: TRBV30; D gene: -; J gene: TRBJ1-1; clone size: -; CDR3 protein: CAWRARTEAFF; CDR3 DNA: TGTGCCTGGCGGGCCCGCACTGAAGCTTTCTTT
V gene: TRBV2; D gene: -; J gene: TRBJ1-5; clone size: -; CDR3 protein: CASSQGVGNQPQHF; CDR3 DNA: TGTGCCAGCAGCCAGGGTGTTGGCAATCAGCCCCAGCATTTT
V gene: TRBV5-1; D gene: -; J gene: TRBJ2-7; clone size: -; CDR3 protein: CASSLVGTSYEQYF; CDR3 DNA: TGCGCCAGCAGCTTGGTAGGGACTTCCTACGAGCAGTACTTC
V gene: TRBV7-8; D gene: TRBD1; J gene: TRBJ2-3; clone size: -; CDR3 protein: CASSPQDRVSDTQYF; CDR3 DNA: TGTGCCAGCAGCCCCCAGGACAGGGTTTCAGATACGCAGTATTTT
V gene: TRBV28; D gene: TRBD2; J gene: TRBJ2-7; clone size: -; CDR3 protein: CASTETSGSYEQYF; CDR3 DNA: TGTGCCAGCACCGAGACTAGCGGGAGTTACGAGCAGTACTTC
V gene: TRBV5-4; D gene: -; J gene: TRBJ2-1; clone size: -; CDR3 protein: CASSLRGGDEQFF; CDR3 DNA: TGTGCCAGCAGCTTGCGGGGAGGTGATGAGCAGTTCTTC
V gene: TRBV11-1; D gene: -; J gene: TRBJ1-3; clone size: -; CDR3 protein: CASRETTLSGNTIYF; CDR3 DNA: TGTGCCAGCAGAGAAACGACGCTCTCTGGAAACACCATATATTTT
V gene: TRBV23-1; D gene: -; J gene: TRBJ1-5; clone size: -; CDR3 protein: CASSRQISGQPQHF; CDR3 DNA: TGCGCCAGCAGTCGGCAGATCTCGGGTCAGCCCCAGCATTTT
V gene: TRBV4-1; D gene: -; J gene: TRBJ1-2; clone size: -; CDR3 protein: CASSQVQVITAASYGYTF; CDR3 DNA: TGCGCCAGCAGCCAAGTTCAGGTAATAACTGCGGCGAGCTATGGCTACACCTTC
V gene: TRBV4-2; D gene: -; J gene: TRBJ1-6; clone size: -; CDR3 protein: CASSQDTGSSYNSPLHF; CDR3 DNA: TGTGCCAGCAGCCAAGACACAGGGAGCTCCTATAATTCACCCCTCCACTTT
V gene: TRBV5-4; D gene: -; J gene: TRBJ2-7; clone size: -; CDR3 protein: CASSWGASGYEQYF; CDR3 DNA: TGTGCCAGCAGCTGGGGGGCTAGCGGCTACGAGCAGTACTTC
V gene: TRBV16; D gene: -; J gene: TRBJ2-2; clone size: -; CDR3 protein: CASSPPRRNTGELFF; CDR3 DNA: TGTGCCAGCAGTCCTCCGAGGCGGAACACCGGGGAGCTGTTTTTT
V gene: TRBV7-9; D gene: -; J gene: TRBJ2-5; clone size: -; CDR3 protein: CASSQGGTRSETQYF; CDR3 DNA: TGTGCCAGCAGCCAGGGGGGGACTAGGTCGGAGACCCAGTACTTC
V gene: TRBV15; D gene: -; J gene: TRBJ1-2; clone size: -; CDR3 protein: CATSRDHQAAQKFGYTF; CDR3 DNA: TGTGCCACCAGCAGAGATCACCAGGCCGCTCAGAAATTTGGCTACACCTTC
V gene: TRBV6-1; D gene: -; J gene: TRBJ1-2; clone size: -; CDR3 protein: CASSDLGDGYTF; CDR3 DNA: TGTGCCAGCAGTGATTTGGGGGATGGCTACACCTTC
V gene: TRBV2; D gene: -; J gene: TRBJ2-5; clone size: -; CDR3 protein: CASRALGEETQYF; CDR3 DNA: TGTGCCAGCAGGGCACTAGGAGAAGAGACCCAGTACTTC
V gene: TRBV19; D gene: TRBD1; J gene: TRBJ2-7; clone size: -; CDR3 protein: CASTPGQGLHEQYF; CDR3 DNA: TGTGCCAGTACTCCGGGACAGGGGTTGCACGAGCAGTACTTC
V gene: TRBV28; D gene: TRBD2; J gene: TRBJ2-3; clone size: -; CDR3 protein: CASTLLAGIGDTQYF; CDR3 DNA: TGTGCCAGCACCTTACTAGCGGGAATCGGAGATACGCAGTATTTT
V gene: TRBV11-2; D gene: -; J gene: TRBJ2-7; clone size: -; CDR3 protein: CASSSISGRDEQYF; CDR3 DNA: TGTGCCAGCAGCTCCATCAGCGGTCGTGACGAGCAGTACTTC
V gene: TRBV7-9; D gene: -; J gene: TRBJ2-2; clone size: -; CDR3 protein: CASSLTRGNTGELFF; CDR3 DNA: TGTGCCAGCAGCTTAACCAGGGGGAACACCGGGGAGCTGTTTTTT
V gene: TRBV9; D gene: -; J gene: TRBJ2-5; clone size: -; CDR3 protein: CASSARLGIAEQETQYF; CDR3 DNA: TGTGCCAGCAGCGCCCGTCTGGGGATAGCGGAGCAAGAGACCCAGTACTTC
V gene: TRBV15; D gene: -; J gene: TRBJ2-7; clone size: -; CDR3 protein: CATRDRSSYEQYF; CDR3 DNA: TGTGCCACCAGGGACCGGAGCTCCTACGAGCAGTACTTC
V gene: TRBV19; D gene: -; J gene: TRBJ2-3; clone size: -; CDR3 protein: CASAAGLFTDTQYF; CDR3 DNA: TGTGCCAGTGCCGCGGGCCTATTCACAGATACGCAGTATTTT
V gene: TRBV10-2; D gene: -; J gene: TRBJ2-7; clone size: -; CDR3 protein: CASSKRWDGYEQYF; CDR3 DNA: TGCGCCAGCAGTAAGAGGTGGGACGGCTACGAGCAGTACTTC
V gene: TRBV11-2; D gene: TRBD1; J gene: TRBJ2-7; clone size: -; CDR3 protein: CASSHSPRPRQGYEQYF; CDR3 DNA: TGTGCCAGCAGCCATTCCCCTAGACCCCGACAGGGCTACGAGCAGTACTTC
V gene: TRBV2; D gene: TRBD1; J gene: TRBJ2-7; clone size: -; CDR3 protein: CASSTTGAYEQYF; CDR3 DNA: TGTGCCAGCAGTACGACAGGGGCCTACGAGCAGTACTTC
V gene: TRBV27; D gene: TRBD2; J gene: TRBJ2-1; clone size: -; CDR3 protein: CASSPLGLAGGDEQFF; CDR3 DNA: TGTGCCAGCAGCCCACTGGGACTAGCGGGAGGCGATGAGCAGTTCTTC
V gene: TRBV7-3; D gene: TRBD2; J gene: TRBJ2-1; clone size: once; CDR3 protein: CASSFTAGNSYNEQFF; CDR3 DNA: TGTGCCAGCAGCTTCACAGCGGGGAACTCCTACAATGAGCAGTTCTTC
V gene: TRBV4-1; D gene: TRBD1; J gene: TRBJ2-1; clone size: -; CDR3 protein: CASSQHPGQGDNEQFF; CDR3 DNA: TGCGCCAGCAGCCAACATCCGGGACAGGGGGACAATGAGCAGTTCTTC
V gene: TRBV10-3; D gene: TRBD1; J gene: TRBJ2-3; clone size: -; CDR3 protein: CAISELRGLVADTQYF; CDR3 DNA: TGTGCCATCAGTGAGCTGAGGGGGCTTGTCGCAGATACGCAGTATTTT
V gene: TRBV27; D gene: -; J gene: TRBJ1-1; clone size: -; CDR3 protein: CASSTNTEAFF; CDR3 DNA: TGTGCCAGCAGCACGAACACTGAAGCTTTCTTT
V gene: TRBV27; D gene: -; J gene: TRBJ2-7; clone size: -; CDR3 protein: CASRGRGGYEQYF; CDR3 DNA: TGTGCCTCCCGGGGCAGGGGGGGGTACGAGCAGTACTTC
V gene: TRBV7-2; D gene: -; J gene: TRBJ1-1; clone size: -; CDR3 protein: CASSLGQGVGRITEAFF; CDR3 DNA: TGTGCCAGCAGCTTAGGTCAAGGCGTAGGGAGGATCACTGAAGCTTTCTTT
V gene: TRBV4-3; D gene: -; J gene: TRBJ2-3; clone size: -; CDR3 protein: CASSQWMGTLADTQYF; CDR3 DNA: TGCGCCAGCAGCCAGTGGATGGGGACGCTCGCAGATACGCAGTATTTT